This T cell receptor beta chain was captured by sequencing in a study of Graves' ophthalmopathy and Graves' hyperthyroidism. Study findings and constraints: In predicting ophthalmopathy progression, the model reached over 70% sensitivity and approximately 72% specificity.

Concerning this clonotype itself: Its antigen remains unidentified. Mismatch with germline at one junction end may stem from a read error.

This CDR3 has 17 residues. Germline CDR1 reads SEHNR; CDR2 reads FQNEAQ (reference sequence). The authors amplified TCR beta CDR3 regions from RNA transcripts. First-round RT-PCR relied on HTBI primers, and a second-round multiplex PCR came next. Each CDR3 protein gets one entry after TCRdb re-called the multiplex PCR reads with MiXCR. The table records about 700,000 distinct CDR3 sequences, roughly 40% of them present only once. Input material: peripheral blood. The source of this sequence is an adult man with Graves' ophthalmopathy. This chain connects TRBV7-9 to TRBJ2-1, with 13 bases lining up with TRBD2. The DNA for the CDR3 is TGCGCCAGCAGCCCACGGACTAGCGGGGGTCCATACAATGAGCAGTTCTTC. Encoded protein: CASSPRTSGGPYNEQFF.